What follows is one TCR beta chain and its context. The data originate from a study of cytomegalovirus exposure and HLA in healthy donors. The CDR3 extends over 16 amino acids. From germline, CDR1 is SGHVS and CDR2 FNYEAQ. The germline V and J ends were trimmed by 1 base and 3 bases, with 15 bases remaining between them. A multiplex PCR was run with 60 Vbeta primers and 13 Jbeta primers. Profiled with immunoSEQ multiplex PCR; TCRdb holds only in-frame clones, not every one. The repertoire has under 200,000 clones, approximately 80% of them found once; the top ten carry approximately 2%. The J gene is TRBJ1-2, the V gene TRBV7-6; TRBD1 might be the D (6 bases). The TCR sequence derives from a woman aged 25 to 39 in good health and CMV-seronegative. The source material was PBMCs. CDR3 sequence reads: CASSLGSRGDYYGYTF. Here the CDR3 DNA reads TGTGCCAGCAGCTTAGGGAGCAGGGGCGATTACTATGGCTACACCTTC.